These 7 T cell receptor beta chains originate from one sample sequenced in a study of tumor and adjacent non-tumor tissue in lung cancer. RNA was extracted from bulk tissue without any cell sorting. More than 3 cm separated this lung sample from the edge of the tumor. Three rounds of nested PCR, following a modified ARM-PCR protocol, produced the TCRbeta library. TCRdb processed the multiplex PCR reads anew with MiXCR; each CDR3 protein has one entry. The sample consists of tens of thousands of distinct CDR3 sequences, around 67% of them appearing once. The sample comprised distant non-tumor lung tissue. These receptors were collected from a woman in her thirties or forties with non-small cell lung cancer.

The V gene is TRBV11-2, the J gene TRBJ1-4; D is unresolved. Deletions cut 5 bases from V and 5 bases from J, with 18 bases between. Germline CDR1 reads SGHAT; CDR2 reads FQNNGV. The CDR3 runs 16 residues. The CDR3 sequence is CASSKTPGGTNEKLFF. In DNA form, the CDR3 reads TGTGCCAGCAGCAAGACTCCAGGAGGAACAAATGAAAAACTGTTTTTT. Full variable domain (missing parts from reference TRBV11-2 and TRBJ1-4): EAGVAQSPRYKIIEKRQSVAFWCNPISGHATLYWYQQILGQGPKLLIQFQNNGVVDDSQLPKDRFSAERLKGVDSTLKIQPAKLEDSAVYLCASSKTPGGTNEKLFFGSGTQLSVL.

On this clonotype itself: A read error may account for a junction end that differs from germline. This chain joins TRBV11-2 and TRBJ2-1; D could derive from TRBD1 or TRBD2 (5 bases each). The CDR3 loop spans 14 amino acids. CDR1 and CDR2 (germline): SGHAT, FQNNGV. The CDR3 loop is CASPRTGTDNEQFF. CDR3 bases: TGTGCCAGCCCACGAACGGGGACCGACAATGAACAGTTCTTC.

This clonotype was recorded at least ten times. The CDR3 here is CASSIPGLAKETQYF. The CDR3 DNA is TGTGCCAGCAGCATCCCAGGCCTAGCAAAAGAGACCCAGTACTTC. The genes are TRBV5-6 and TRBJ2-5, with D perhaps TRBD2 (5 bases). Trimming stripped 4 bases from V and 3 bases from J, with 16 bases between. CDR1 is SGHDT and CDR2 is YYEEEE in the germline V gene. The CDR3 has 15 residues.

On this clonotype itself: The junction shows a germline mismatch at one end, possibly a read error. This chain connects TRBV7-8 to TRBJ1-4, with no clear D. CDR3 length: 14 amino acids. The V gene's germline CDR1 is SGHVS and CDR2 FQNEAQ. CDR3 nucleotides: TGTGCCAGCAGTTCAGAGGCGGACGGGGAAAAACCGTTTTTT. Translation: CASSSEADGEKPFF.

This clonotype was counted only a few times. This could be a read error, since a much larger clone is one nucleotide away. V is TRBV6-6 and J is TRBJ2-1; TRBD2 is a possible D gene (5 bases). Germline V gene data show CDR1 as MNHNY and CDR2 as SVGAGI (reference sequence). The CDR3 sequence is 15 residues long. Trimming took off 6 bases at V and 4 bases at J, with 16 bases between the two ends. CDR3 amino acids: CASSCGLPLYNEQFF. The DNA for the CDR3 is TGTGCCAGCAGCTGCGGACTTCCACTTTACAATGAGCAGTTCTTC.

This clonotype was detected ten times or more. The chain links TRBV6-1 to TRBJ2-5; 14 bases match TRBD2. Trimming cost V 1 base and J 2 bases; bases outside gene matches: 3. This CDR3 is built from 17 residues. The V gene's germline CDR1 is MNHNS and CDR2 SASEGT. The CDR3 here is CASSEGTSGRIQETQYF. The DNA of the CDR3 is TGTGCCAGCAGTGAAGGGACTAGCGGGAGGATTCAAGAGACCCAGTACTTC.

In regard to this clonotype: Possible read error: a much larger clone is one base away. The chain employs TRBV6-4 and TRBJ2-2; the D gene could be TRBD1 or TRBD2 (5 bases each). The CDR3 length is 13 residues. The germline V gene encodes CDR1 MRHNA and CDR2 SNTAGT. CDR3 loop: CASSDQDTGDLFF. In DNA form, the CDR3 reads TGTGCCAGCAGTGACCAGGACACCGGGGACCTGTTTTTT.